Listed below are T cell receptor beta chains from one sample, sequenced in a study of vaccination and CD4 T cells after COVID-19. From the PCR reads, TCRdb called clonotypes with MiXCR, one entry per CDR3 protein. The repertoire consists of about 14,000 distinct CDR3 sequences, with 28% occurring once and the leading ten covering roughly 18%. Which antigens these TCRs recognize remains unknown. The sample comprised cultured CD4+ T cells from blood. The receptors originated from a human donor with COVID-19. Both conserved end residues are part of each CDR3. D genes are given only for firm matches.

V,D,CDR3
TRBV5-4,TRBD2,CASTRTSGDNEQFF
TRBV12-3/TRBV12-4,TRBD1,CASSPTGDGSQYF
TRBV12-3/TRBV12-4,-,CASSLGASSYNSPLHF
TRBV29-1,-,CSVGSQPQHF
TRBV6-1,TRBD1,CASRGDRGAEAFF
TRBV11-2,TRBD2,CASSLESSGGARDTQYF
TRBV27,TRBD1,CASKKGTGGQPQHF
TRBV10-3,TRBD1,CAISPDRAAGYTF
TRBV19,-,CASSVDGTGEQFF
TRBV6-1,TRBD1,CASSGTGVPELFF
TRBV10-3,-,CAISAAGGPGSGPQHF
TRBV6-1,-,CASGEGQGTDTQYF
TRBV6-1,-,CASSVETQYF